This section outlines one T cell receptor (beta chain) sequence together with its context. Antigen unknown. Populations isolated by sorting all had purity greater than 95%. This CDR3 spans 12 amino acids. Trimming cost V 5 bases and J 0 bases, with 4 bases left between them. Germline CDR1 SGHTA, CDR2 FQGTGA. This record belongs to a study of beta chain features in type 1 diabetes. Study-level points and caveats: Insertions were fewer and deletions more numerous at VDJ junctions in type 1 diabetes patients. The question of HLA type influencing TCRB rearrangement was one that remained unresolved here. Within each of all four CD4+ subsets, Type 1 diabetes patients had TCRB CDR3s that were moderately but significantly shorter.

The investigators reverse transcribed all of the isolated RNA, so they sequenced expressed TCRB transcripts. Sequenced by immunoSEQ multiplex PCR; TCRdb stores in-frame clones only, minus some. The sample carries 300,000 to 350,000 clones, around 7.6% recorded once. The chain couples TRBV7-3 to TRBJ2-5; D gene uncertain. This clonotype was sampled from a woman under 30 in good health. The source material was central memory CD4+ T cells from blood. CDR3: CASSRYQETQYF. CDR3 bases: TGTGCCAGCAGCCGGTACCAAGAGACCCAGTACTTC. Complete variable domain (other parts from reference TRBV7-3 and TRBJ2-5): GAGVSQTPSNKVTEKGKYVELRCDPISGHTALYWYRQSLGQGPEFLIYFQGTGAADDSGLPNDRFFAVRPEGSVSTLKIQRTERGDSAVYLCASSRYQETQYFGPGTRLLVL.